The rows below give T cell receptor beta chains drawn from one sample of a study of T cells in Graves' hyperthyroidism and ophthalmopathy. TCRdb reanalysed the multiplex PCR reads using MiXCR and keeps one entry per CDR3 protein. The data contain approximately 600,000 distinct CDR3 sequences, less than 25% of them singletons. Sequencing was performed on blood. The receptors were gathered from a man aged 25-45 years with Graves' ophthalmopathy. CDR3s include the opening cysteine and the closing phenylalanine or tryptophan. Fields, in order: D gene, clone size, J gene, V gene, CDR3 DNA, CDR3 protein. The D gene is left open where the match is weak. Clone size is given for some rows only: seen once, a few or many times, or a class if the clone is expanded.

TRBD2,.,TRBJ2-7,TRBV9,TGTGCCAGCAGCGTTACATGGAACGGGGGGTACGAGCAGTACTTC,CASSVTWNGGYEQYF
.,few,TRBJ2-7,TRBV4-1,TGCGCCAGCAGCCAAGGGGTCCTTGACGAGCAGTACTTC,CASSQGVLDEQYF
.,many,TRBJ1-1,TRBV7-8,TGTGCCAGCAGCTTACAGGTCCAGGATTTCACTGAAGCTTTCTTT,CASSLQVQDFTEAFF
.,few,TRBJ2-7,TRBV30,TGTGCCTGGAAAGGAGCTCGCGAGCAGTACTTC,CAWKGAREQYF
.,.,TRBJ2-5,TRBV7-9,TGTGCCAGCAGCATCTTTGCCACTCACCAAGAGACCCAGTACTTC,CASSIFATHQETQYF
.,many,TRBJ1-2,TRBV2,TGTGCCAGCAGTAACCCTCTCTGGGGGTCAGCACGGGGCTACACCTTC,CASSNPLWGSARGYTF
.,many,TRBJ1-1,TRBV2,TGTGCCAGCAGTGATAGCGGGGGATACACTGAAGCTTTCTTT,CASSDSGGYTEAFF
TRBD1,.,TRBJ1-1,TRBV27,TGTGCCAGCAAGTTTCCAGGGGGCACTGAAGCTTTCTTT,CASKFPGGTEAFF
.,.,TRBJ2-6,TRBV6-1,TGTGCCGCGAAGGGCCGGGCTGGGGCCAACGTCCTGACTTTC,CAAKGRAGANVLTF
TRBD2,few,TRBJ2-5,TRBV19,TGTGCCACCTCCAGACTAGCGGGAGGGCGGGAGACCCAGTACTTC,CATSRLAGGRETQYF
TRBD1,few,TRBJ2-2,TRBV5-6,TGTGCCAGCAGCCCTCGACAGGGGAGTGACGGGGAGCTGTTTTTT,CASSPRQGSDGELFF
.,few,TRBJ2-1,TRBV29-1,TGCAGCGTTGAATCAAGCGGAAACTACAATGAGCAGTTCTTC,CSVESSGNYNEQFF
TRBD1,few,TRBJ1-1,TRBV18,TGTGCCAGCTCACGCGAGGGGGCGGGAACTGAAGCTTTCTTT,CASSREGAGTEAFF
.,many,TRBJ2-5,TRBV28,TGTGCCAGCAGTATGGGAGGGGACACTCAAGAGACCCAGTACTTC,CASSMGGDTQETQYF
.,many,TRBJ2-3,TRBV7-9,TGTGCCAGCAGCTACGGGAGCGGGAGCACAGATACGCAGTATTTT,CASSYGSGSTDTQYF
.,many,TRBJ1-2,TRBV12-3/TRBV12-4,TGTGCCAGCAGTTTTTCGGCCACGGCTTCTTATGGCTACACCTTC,CASSFSATASYGYTF
TRBD1,.,TRBJ2-7,TRBV19,TGTGCCAGTACCCTCAGGGGAGACAGGGGGGTTTACGAGCAGTACTTC,CASTLRGDRGVYEQYF
.,many,TRBJ2-5,TRBV20-1,TGCAGTGGGAACGGACGGCCGGGGGAGACCCAGTACTTC,CSGNGRPGETQYF
.,many,TRBJ2-2,TRBV18,TGTGCCAGCTCACCACTATCCGAATCCGAGCTGTTTTTT,CASSPLSESELFF
.,few,TRBJ1-2,TRBV10-3,TGTGCCATCAGTGGCCGGGAGGATGGCTACACCTTC,CAISGREDGYTF
.,many,TRBJ2-1,TRBV28,TGTGCCAGAACCTCCTCCGGGACTGCTCGAAACAATGAGCAGTTCTTC,CARTSSGTARNNEQFF
TRBD1,.,TRBJ2-1,TRBV20-1,TGCAGTGCTAGGCCCGAGGGACAGTCTATAGATGAGCAGTTCTTC,CSARPEGQSIDEQFF
.,.,TRBJ2-7,TRBV25-1,TGTGCCAGCAGTGAAGTTGGGCAGGGAAACTACGAGCAGTACTTC,CASSEVGQGNYEQYF
.,few,TRBJ2-7,TRBV10-2,TGCGCCAGCAGTGAGTCGTACTCGGGCTACGAGCAGTACTTC,CASSESYSGYEQYF
.,many,TRBJ2-2,TRBV10-3,TGTGCCATCAGCCACCCCCGAGGGACACCGAACACCGGGGAGCTGTTTTTT,CAISHPRGTPNTGELFF
.,.,TRBJ1-1,TRBV2,TGTGCCAGCCAGAGGGACTCGAACACTGAAGCTTTCTTT,CASQRDSNTEAFF
.,few,TRBJ1-1,TRBV4-1,TGCGCCAGCAGCCAAGCCCCGAGCACTGAAGCTTTCTTT,CASSQAPSTEAFF
.,.,TRBJ2-1,TRBV5-1,TGCGCCAGCAGCTTCGACAAGGGGTACTACAATGAGCAGTTCTTC,CASSFDKGYYNEQFF
.,few,TRBJ2-2,TRBV6-2/TRBV6-3,TGTGCCAGCAAGGTCATCGGGGCCACCGGGGAGCTGTTTTTT,CASKVIGATGELFF
.,few,TRBJ1-1,TRBV12-3/TRBV12-4,TGTGCCAGCAGTTTCCCTGAAACCTCTGAAGCTTTCTTT,CASSFPETSEAFF
.,.,TRBJ2-5,TRBV15,TGTGCCACCAGCAGAGATTGGGAGACCCAGTACTTC,CATSRDWETQYF
TRBD1,many,TRBJ1-1,TRBV2,TGTGCCAGCAGGGGACAGGGAGCTTTCTTT,CASRGQGAFF
TRBD1,few,TRBJ1-5,TRBV5-1,TGCGCCAGCAGCTTAAACAGGGGGGGGACCCAGCATTTT,CASSLNRGGTQHF
TRBD2,once,TRBJ2-1,TRBV28,TGTGCCAGCACCTCCCCCCGGGGAGCGGGAGGTCGCTCCTACAATGAGCAGTTCTTC,CASTSPRGAGGRSYNEQFF
TRBD2,many,TRBJ2-3,TRBV11-2,TGTGCCAGCAGCTTACTTGGGGCAGGAGGAAGCGGGAGGGCCCACACAGATACGCAGTATTTT,CASSLLGAGGSGRAHTDTQYF
.,few,TRBJ1-6,TRBV11-2,TGTGCCAGCAGTTCCCAGGGGATAGGGAATTCACCCCTCCACTTT,CASSSQGIGNSPLHF
.,many,TRBJ1-5,TRBV2,TGTGCCAGCAGGTGGGGGGAGAATCAGCCCCAGCATTTT,CASRWGENQPQHF
.,.,TRBJ2-1,TRBV6-1,TGTGCCAGCAGTGAAAGGGGCTACAATGAGCAGTTCTTC,CASSERGYNEQFF
TRBD1,many,TRBJ2-7,TRBV11-2,TGTGCCAGCAGCCCGCGCTCCGGGACAGCACCCTACGAGCAGTACTTC,CASSPRSGTAPYEQYF
.,few,TRBJ1-1,TRBV5-4,TGTGCCAGCAGCTTGCCCATGAGGGATGAAGCTTTCTTT,CASSLPMRDEAFF